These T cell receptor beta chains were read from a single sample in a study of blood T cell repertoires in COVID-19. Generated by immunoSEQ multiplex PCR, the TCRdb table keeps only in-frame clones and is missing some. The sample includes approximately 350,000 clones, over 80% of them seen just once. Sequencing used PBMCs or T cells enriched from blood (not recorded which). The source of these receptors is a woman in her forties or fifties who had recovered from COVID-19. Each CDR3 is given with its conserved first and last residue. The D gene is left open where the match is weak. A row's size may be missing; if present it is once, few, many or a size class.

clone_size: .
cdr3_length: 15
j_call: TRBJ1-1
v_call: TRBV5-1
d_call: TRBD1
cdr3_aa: CASSLSGGSNTEAFF
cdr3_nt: TGCGCCAGCAGCTTGTCAGGGGGTTCGAACACTGAAGCTTTCTTT

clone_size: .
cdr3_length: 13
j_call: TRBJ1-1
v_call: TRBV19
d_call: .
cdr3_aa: CASSQGHYTEAFF
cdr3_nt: TGTGCCAGTAGCCAGGGACACTACACTGAAGCTTTCTTT

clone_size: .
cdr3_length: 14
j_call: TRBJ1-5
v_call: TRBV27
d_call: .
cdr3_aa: CASSLSASNQPQHF
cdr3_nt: TGTGCCAGCAGTTTATCGGCAAGCAATCAGCCCCAGCATTTT

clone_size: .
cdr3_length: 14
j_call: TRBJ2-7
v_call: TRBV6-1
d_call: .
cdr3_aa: CASSEPGRGYEQYF
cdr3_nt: TGTGCCAGCAGTGAGCCAGGACGGGGCTACGAGCAGTACTTC

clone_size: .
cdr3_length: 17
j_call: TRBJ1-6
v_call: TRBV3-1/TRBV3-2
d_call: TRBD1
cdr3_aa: CASSQGQEISYNSPLHF
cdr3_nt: TGTGCCAGCAGCCAGGGACAGGAGATCTCCTATAATTCACCCCTCCACTTT

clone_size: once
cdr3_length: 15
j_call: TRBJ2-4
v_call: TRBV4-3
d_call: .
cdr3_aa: CASSPRVAGLNIQYF
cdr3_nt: TGCGCCAGCAGCCCCCGGGTAGCTGGCTTAAACATTCAGTACTTC

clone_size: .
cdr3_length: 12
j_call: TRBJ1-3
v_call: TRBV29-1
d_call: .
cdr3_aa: CSVGDTGNTIYF
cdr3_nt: TGCAGCGTTGGGGACACCGGAAACACCATATATTTT

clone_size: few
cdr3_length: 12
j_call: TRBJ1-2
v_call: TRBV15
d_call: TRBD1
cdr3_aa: CATSREGGGYTF
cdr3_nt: TGTGCCACCAGCAGAGAAGGGGGCGGCTACACCTTC

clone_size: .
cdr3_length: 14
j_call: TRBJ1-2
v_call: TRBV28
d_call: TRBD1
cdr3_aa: CASSPPDRVLGYTF
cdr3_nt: TGTGCCAGCAGTCCCCCCGACAGGGTCCTTGGCTACACCTTC

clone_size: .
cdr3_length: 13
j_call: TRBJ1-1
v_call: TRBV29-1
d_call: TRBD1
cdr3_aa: CSATDRKNTEAFF
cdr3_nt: TGCAGCGCCACGGACAGGAAAAACACTGAAGCTTTCTTT

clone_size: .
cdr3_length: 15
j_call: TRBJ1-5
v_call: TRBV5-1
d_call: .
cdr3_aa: CASSLGGYSNQPQHF
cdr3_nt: TGCGCCAGCAGCTTGGGAGGTTATAGCAATCAGCCCCAGCATTTT

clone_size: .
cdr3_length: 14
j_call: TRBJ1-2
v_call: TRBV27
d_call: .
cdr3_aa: CASSLYVGNYGYTF
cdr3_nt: TGTGCCAGCAGTTTATACGTCGGGAACTATGGCTACACCTTC

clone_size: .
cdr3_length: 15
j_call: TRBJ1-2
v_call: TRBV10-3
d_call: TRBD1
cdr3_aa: CAISEGQGGNYGYTF
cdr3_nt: TGTGCCATCAGCGAAGGACAGGGGGGAAACTATGGCTACACCTTC

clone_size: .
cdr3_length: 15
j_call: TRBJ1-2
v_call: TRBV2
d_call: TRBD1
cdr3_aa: CASRGQTGAPYGYTF
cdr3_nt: TGTGCCAGCAGGGGCCAGACAGGGGCCCCCTATGGCTACACCTTC

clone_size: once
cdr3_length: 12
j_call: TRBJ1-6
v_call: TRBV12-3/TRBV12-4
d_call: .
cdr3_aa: CASSDTNSPLHF
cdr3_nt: TGTGCCAGCAGCGATACAAATTCACCCCTCCACTTT

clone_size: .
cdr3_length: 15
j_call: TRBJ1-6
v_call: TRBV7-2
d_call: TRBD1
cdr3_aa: CASSLEGQGIPPLHF
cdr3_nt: TGTGCCAGCAGCTTAGAGGGACAGGGGATTCCACCCCTCCACTTT

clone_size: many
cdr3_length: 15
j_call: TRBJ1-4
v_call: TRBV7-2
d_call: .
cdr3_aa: CASSFDKTTNEKLFF
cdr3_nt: TGTGCCAGCAGCTTCGACAAGACAACTAATGAAAAACTGTTTTTT

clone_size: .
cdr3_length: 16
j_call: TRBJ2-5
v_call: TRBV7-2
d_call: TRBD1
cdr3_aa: CASSSDRGGYDVTQYF
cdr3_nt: TGTGCCAGCAGCTCCGACAGGGGTGGTTACGACGTGACCCAGTACTTC

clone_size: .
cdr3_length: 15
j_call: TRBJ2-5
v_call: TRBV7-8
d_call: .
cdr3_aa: CASSFPWTERETQYF
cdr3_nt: TGTGCCAGCAGCTTCCCCTGGACAGAGCGAGAGACCCAGTACTTC

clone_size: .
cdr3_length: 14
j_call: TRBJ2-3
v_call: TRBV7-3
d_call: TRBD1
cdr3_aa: CASSYRGSTDTQYF
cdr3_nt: TGTGCCAGCAGCTACAGGGGATCAACAGATACGCAGTATTTT

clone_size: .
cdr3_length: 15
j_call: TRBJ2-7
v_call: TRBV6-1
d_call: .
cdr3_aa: CASSEAIDGSREQYF
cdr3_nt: TGTGCCAGCAGTGAAGCGATTGACGGATCCAGGGAGCAGTACTTC

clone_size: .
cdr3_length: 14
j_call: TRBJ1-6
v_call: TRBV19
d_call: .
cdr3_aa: CASSIGGGGSPLHF
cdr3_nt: TGTGCCAGTAGTATAGGTGGAGGAGGGTCACCCCTCCACTTT

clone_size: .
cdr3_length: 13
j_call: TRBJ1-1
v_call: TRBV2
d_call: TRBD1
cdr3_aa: CASRVGQGAEAFF
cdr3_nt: TGTGCCAGCAGAGTGGGACAGGGGGCTGAAGCTTTCTTT

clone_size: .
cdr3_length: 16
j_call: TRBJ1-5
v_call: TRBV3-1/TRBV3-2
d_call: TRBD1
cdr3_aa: CASSLGTEYGNQPQHF
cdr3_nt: TGTGCCAGCAGCCTCGGGACAGAGTACGGCAATCAGCCCCAGCATTTT

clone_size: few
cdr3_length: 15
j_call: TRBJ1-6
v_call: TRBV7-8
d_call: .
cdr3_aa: CASSLASRQNSPLHF
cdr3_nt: TGTGCCAGCAGCTTAGCGAGCAGGCAAAATTCACCCCTCCACTTT

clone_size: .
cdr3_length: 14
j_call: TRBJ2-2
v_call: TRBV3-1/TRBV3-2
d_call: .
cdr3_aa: CASSQMQGTGELFF
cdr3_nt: TGTGCCAGCAGCCAAATGCAGGGGACCGGGGAGCTGTTTTTT

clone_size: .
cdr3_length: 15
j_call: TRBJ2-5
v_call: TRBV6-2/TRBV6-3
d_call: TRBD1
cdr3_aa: CASSHRDRGRKTQYF
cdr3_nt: TGTGCCAGCAGTCACCGGGACAGGGGGCGAAAGACCCAGTACTTC

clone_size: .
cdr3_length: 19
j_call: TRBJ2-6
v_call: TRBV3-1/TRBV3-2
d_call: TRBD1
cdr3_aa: CASSQRTGVPVSGANVLTF
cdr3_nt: TGTGCCAGCAGCCAAAGGACAGGGGTCCCGGTCTCTGGGGCCAACGTCCTGACTTTC

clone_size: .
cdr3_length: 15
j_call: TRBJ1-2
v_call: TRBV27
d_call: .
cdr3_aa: CASSLAGGANYGYTF
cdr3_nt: TGTGCCAGCAGCCTGGCTGGGGGGGCCAACTATGGCTACACCTTC

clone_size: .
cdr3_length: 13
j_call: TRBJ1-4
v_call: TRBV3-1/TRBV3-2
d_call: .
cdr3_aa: CASSQRTPEKLFF
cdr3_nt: TGTGCCAGCAGCCAACGGACTCCTGAAAAACTGTTTTTT

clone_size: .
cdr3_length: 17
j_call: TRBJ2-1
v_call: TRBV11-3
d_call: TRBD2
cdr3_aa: CASSSGLAGGIYNEQFF
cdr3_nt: TGTGCCAGCAGCTCGGGACTAGCGGGGGGCATATACAATGAGCAGTTCTTC

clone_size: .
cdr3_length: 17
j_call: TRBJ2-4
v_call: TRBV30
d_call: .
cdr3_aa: CAWSVGWDTELSNIQYF
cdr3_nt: TGTGCCTGGAGTGTAGGTTGGGACACGGAATTGTCAAACATTCAGTACTTC

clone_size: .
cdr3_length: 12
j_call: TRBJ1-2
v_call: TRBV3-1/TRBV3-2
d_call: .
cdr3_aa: CASSQSGYGYTF
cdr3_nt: TGTGCCAGCAGCCAATCCGGGTATGGCTACACCTTC

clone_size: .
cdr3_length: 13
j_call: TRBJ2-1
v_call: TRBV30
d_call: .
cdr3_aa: CAWRTPSYNEQFF
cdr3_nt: TGTGCCTGGAGGACACCCTCCTACAATGAGCAGTTCTTC

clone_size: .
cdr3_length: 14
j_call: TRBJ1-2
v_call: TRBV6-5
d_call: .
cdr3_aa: CASSYSGRQSGYTF
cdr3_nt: TGTGCCAGCAGTTACTCAGGACGACAGTCAGGCTACACCTTC

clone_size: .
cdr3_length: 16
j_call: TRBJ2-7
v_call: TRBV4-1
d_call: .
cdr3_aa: CASSPERGLVTYEQYF
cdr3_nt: TGCGCCAGCAGCCCAGAGAGGGGACTCGTCACCTACGAGCAGTACTTC

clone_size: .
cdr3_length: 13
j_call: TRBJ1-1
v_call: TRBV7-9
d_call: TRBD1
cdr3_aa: CASSRDRVSEAFF
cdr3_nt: TGTGCCAGCAGCAGGGACAGGGTCTCTGAAGCTTTCTTT

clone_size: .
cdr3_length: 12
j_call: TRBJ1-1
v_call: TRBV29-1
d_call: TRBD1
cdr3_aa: CSVTGQGSEAFF
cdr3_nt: TGCAGCGTTACGGGACAGGGGTCTGAAGCTTTCTTT

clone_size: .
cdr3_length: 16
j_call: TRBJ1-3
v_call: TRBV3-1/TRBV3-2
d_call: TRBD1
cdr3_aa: CASSWTGLVSGNTIYF
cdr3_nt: TGTGCCAGCAGCTGGACAGGGCTTGTCTCTGGAAACACCATATATTTT

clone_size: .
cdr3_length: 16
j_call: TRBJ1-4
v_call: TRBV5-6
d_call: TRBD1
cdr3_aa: CASSATPGQGGEKLFF
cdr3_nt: TGTGCCAGCAGCGCGACACCGGGACAGGGAGGTGAAAAACTGTTTTTT

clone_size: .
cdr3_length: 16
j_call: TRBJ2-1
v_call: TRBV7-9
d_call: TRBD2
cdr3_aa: CASSLDVGLAVDEQFF
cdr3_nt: TGTGCCAGCAGCTTAGATGTGGGACTAGCGGTCGATGAGCAGTTCTTC

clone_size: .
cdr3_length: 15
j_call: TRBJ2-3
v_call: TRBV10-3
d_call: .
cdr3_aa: CAISESAGAADTQYF
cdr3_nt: TGTGCCATCAGTGAGTCCGCGGGGGCGGCAGATACGCAGTATTTT

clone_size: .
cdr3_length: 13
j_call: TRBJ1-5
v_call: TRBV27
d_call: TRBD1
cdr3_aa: CASSLQGGQPQHF
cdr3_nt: TGTGCCAGCAGTTTACAGGGGGGTCAGCCCCAGCATTTT

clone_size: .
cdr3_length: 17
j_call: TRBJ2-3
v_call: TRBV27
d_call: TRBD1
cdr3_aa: CASRRRTGGMGTDTQYF
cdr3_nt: TGTGCCAGCAGACGAAGGACAGGGGGAATGGGCACAGATACGCAGTATTTT

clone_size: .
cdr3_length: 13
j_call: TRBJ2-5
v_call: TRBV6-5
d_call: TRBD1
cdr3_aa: CASNPTGSETQYF
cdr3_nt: TGTGCCAGCAACCCGACAGGGTCAGAGACCCAGTACTTC

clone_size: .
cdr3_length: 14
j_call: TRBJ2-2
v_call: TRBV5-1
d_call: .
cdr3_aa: CASSRAGMPGELFF
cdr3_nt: TGCGCCAGCAGCCGGGCGGGAATGCCCGGGGAGCTGTTTTTT

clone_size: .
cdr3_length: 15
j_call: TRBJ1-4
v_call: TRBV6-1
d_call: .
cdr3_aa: CASSERTVINEKLFF
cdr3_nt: TGTGCCAGCAGTGAAAGGACAGTTATTAATGAAAAACTGTTTTTT

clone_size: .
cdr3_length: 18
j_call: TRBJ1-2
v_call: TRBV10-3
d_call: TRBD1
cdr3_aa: CAISESRGDRAFGYGYTF
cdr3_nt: TGTGCCATCAGTGAGTCGAGGGGGGACAGGGCATTCGGCTATGGCTACACCTTC

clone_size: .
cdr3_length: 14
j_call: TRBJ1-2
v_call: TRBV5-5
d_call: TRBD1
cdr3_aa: CASSIGPGGDGYTF
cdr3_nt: TGTGCCAGCAGCATTGGGCCAGGGGGAGATGGCTACACCTTC

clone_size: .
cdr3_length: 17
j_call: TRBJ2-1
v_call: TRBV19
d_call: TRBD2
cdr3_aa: CASSRETSGGTYNEQFF
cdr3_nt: TGTGCCAGTAGTAGGGAGACTAGCGGGGGGACCTACAATGAGCAGTTCTTC

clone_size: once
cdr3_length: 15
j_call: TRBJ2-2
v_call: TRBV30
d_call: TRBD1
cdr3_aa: CAWSEDRTYTGELFF
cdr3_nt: TGTGCCTGGAGCGAGGACAGGACATACACCGGGGAGCTGTTTTTT

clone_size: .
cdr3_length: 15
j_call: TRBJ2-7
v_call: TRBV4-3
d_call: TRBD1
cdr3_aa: CASSQQTGTVYEQYF
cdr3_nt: TGCGCCAGCAGCCAACAAACCGGGACAGTGTACGAGCAGTACTTC

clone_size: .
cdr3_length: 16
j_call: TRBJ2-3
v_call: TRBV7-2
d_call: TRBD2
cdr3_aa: CASSSRTSWGRDTQYF
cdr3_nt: TGTGCCAGCAGCTCAAGGACTAGCTGGGGTCGAGATACGCAGTATTTT